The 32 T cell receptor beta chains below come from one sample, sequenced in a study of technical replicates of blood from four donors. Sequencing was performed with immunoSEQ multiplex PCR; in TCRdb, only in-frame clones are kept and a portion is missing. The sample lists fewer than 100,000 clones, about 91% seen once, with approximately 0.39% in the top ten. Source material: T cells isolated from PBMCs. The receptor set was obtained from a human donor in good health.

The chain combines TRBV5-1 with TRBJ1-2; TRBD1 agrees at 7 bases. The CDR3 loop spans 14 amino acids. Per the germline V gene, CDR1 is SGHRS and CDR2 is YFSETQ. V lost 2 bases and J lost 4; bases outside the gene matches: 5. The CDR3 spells CASSFSTGSYGYTF. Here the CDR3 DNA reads TGCGCCAGCAGCTTTTCGACAGGGAGCTATGGCTACACCTTC.

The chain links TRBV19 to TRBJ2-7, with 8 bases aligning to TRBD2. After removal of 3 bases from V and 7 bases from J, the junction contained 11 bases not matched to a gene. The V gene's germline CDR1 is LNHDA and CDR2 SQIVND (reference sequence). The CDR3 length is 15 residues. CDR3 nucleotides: TGTGCCAGTAGTATTATTGCGGGAGGTCCGGGGGAGCAGTACTTC. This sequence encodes CASSIIAGGPGEQYF.

The CDR3 bases are TGTGCCAGCAGCCCCCCGAGCGGGAGTACGAATGAGCAGTTCTTC. Its translation is CASSPPSGSTNEQFF. The chain joins TRBV7-9 to TRBJ2-1, with 8 positions matching TRBD2. The V gene end was trimmed by 5 bases and the J gene end by 7 bases; junction bases not matched to a gene: 10. Germline CDR1 and CDR2: SEHNR and FQNEAQ (reference sequence). CDR3 size: 15 residues.

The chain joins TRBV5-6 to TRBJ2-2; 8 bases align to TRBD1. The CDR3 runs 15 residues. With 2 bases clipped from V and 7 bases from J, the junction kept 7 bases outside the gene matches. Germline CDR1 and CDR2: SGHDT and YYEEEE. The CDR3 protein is CASSFQGAYGGELFF. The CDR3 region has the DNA TGTGCCAGCAGCTTCCAGGGGGCGTACGGCGGGGAGCTGTTTTTT.

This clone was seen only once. Here the CDR3 DNA reads TGTGCCAGCGGCGAGACTGTGACCTACCTCGAGCAGTACTTC. Its translation: CASGETVTYLEQYF. This sequence joins TRBV2 and TRBJ2-7; D remains ambiguous. The germline V gene has CDR1 SNHLY and CDR2 FYNNEI. The germline V and J ends were trimmed by 8 bases and 6 bases, with 20 bases remaining between them. This CDR3 contains 14 residues. Drawing the rest from reference TRBV2 and TRBJ2-7, the complete variable domain is EPEVTQTPSHQVTQMGQEVILRCVPISNHLYFYWYRQILGQKVEFLVSFYNNEISEKSEIFDDQFSVERPDGSNFTLKIRSTKLEDSAMYFCASGETVTYLEQYFGPGTRLTVT.

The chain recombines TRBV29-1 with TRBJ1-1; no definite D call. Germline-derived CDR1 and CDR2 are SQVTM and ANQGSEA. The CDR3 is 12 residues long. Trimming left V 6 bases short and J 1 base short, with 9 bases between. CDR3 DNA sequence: TGCAGCGTCCCCGGGGAGAACACTGAAGCTTTCTTT. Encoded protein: CSVPGENTEAFF.

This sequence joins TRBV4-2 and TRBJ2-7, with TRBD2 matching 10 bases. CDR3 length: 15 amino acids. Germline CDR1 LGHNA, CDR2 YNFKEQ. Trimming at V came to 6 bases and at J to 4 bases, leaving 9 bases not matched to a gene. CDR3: CASSHGLADSYEQYF. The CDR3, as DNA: TGTGCCAGCAGTCACGGACTAGCGGATTCATACGAGCAGTACTTC.

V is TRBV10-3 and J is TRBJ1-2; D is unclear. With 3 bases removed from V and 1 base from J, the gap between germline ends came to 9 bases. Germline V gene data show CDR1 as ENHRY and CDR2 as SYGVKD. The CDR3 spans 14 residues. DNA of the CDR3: TGTGCCATCAGTGATGAGGGTGGTAACTATGGCTACACCTTC. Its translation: CAISDEGGNYGYTF.

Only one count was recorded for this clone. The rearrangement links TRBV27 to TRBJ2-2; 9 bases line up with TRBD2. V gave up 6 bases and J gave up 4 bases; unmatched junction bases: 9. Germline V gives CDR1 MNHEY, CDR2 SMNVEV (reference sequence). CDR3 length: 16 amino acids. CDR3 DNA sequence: TGTGCCAGCAGGAACATAGCGGGAGTCGGCACCGGGGAGCTGTTTTTT. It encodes CASRNIAGVGTGELFF.

CDR3 in DNA: TGTGCCAGCAGTCTAGGATACAATGAGCAGTTCTTC. The encoded protein is CASSLGYNEQFF. The V gene is TRBV11-2, the J gene TRBJ2-1; D is unresolved. This CDR3 contains 12 residues. V lost 6 bases, J lost 4 bases, and 7 bases lay in between. From germline, CDR1 is SGHAT and CDR2 FQNNGV.

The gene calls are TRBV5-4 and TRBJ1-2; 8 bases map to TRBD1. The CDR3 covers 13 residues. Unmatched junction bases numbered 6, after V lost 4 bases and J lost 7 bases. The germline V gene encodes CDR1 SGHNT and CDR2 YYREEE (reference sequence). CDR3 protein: CASSHDRGSGYTF. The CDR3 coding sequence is TGTGCCAGCAGCCACGACAGGGGCAGTGGCTACACCTTC. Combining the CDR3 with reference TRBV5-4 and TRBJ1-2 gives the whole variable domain ETGVTQSPTHLIKTRGQQVTLRCSSQSGHNTVSWYQQALGQGPQFIFQYYREEENGRGNFPPRFSGLQFPNYSSELNVNALELDDSALYLCASSHDRGSGYTFGSGTRLTVV.

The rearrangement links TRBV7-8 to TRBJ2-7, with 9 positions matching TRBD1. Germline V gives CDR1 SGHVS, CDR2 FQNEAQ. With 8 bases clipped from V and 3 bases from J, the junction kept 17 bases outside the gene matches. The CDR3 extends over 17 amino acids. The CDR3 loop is CASSGTGTAGLSYEQYF. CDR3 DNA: TGTGCCAGCTCCGGGACAGGGACTGCGGGACTCAGCTACGAGCAGTACTTC.

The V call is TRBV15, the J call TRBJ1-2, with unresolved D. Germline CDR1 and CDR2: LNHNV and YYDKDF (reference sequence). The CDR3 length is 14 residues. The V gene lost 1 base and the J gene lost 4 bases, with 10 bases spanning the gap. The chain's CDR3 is CATSRGTVAYGYTF. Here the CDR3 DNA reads TGTGCCACCAGCAGAGGCACAGTCGCCTATGGCTACACCTTC. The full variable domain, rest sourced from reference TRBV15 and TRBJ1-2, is DAMVIQNPRYQVTQFGKPVTLSCSQTLNHNVMYWYQQKSSQAPKLLFHYYDKDFNNEADTPDNFQSRRPNTSFCFLDIRSPGLGDTAMYLCATSRGTVAYGYTFGSGTRLTVV.

The chain's CDR3 is CASSHRTGAADTQYF. CDR3 coding DNA: TGTGCCAGCAGTCATAGGACAGGGGCGGCAGATACGCAGTATTTT. V is TRBV9 and J is TRBJ2-3; TRBD1 matches at 9 bases. The CDR3 sequence is 15 residues long. CDR1 is SGDLS and CDR2 is YYNGEE in the germline V gene. V trimming: 5 bases; J trimming: 4 bases; junction bases outside the gene matches: 8.

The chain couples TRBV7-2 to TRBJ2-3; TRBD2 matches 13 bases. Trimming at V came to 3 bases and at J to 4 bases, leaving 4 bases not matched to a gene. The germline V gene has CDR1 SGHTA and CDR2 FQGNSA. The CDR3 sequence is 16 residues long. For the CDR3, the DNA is TGTGCCAGCAGCTTCCTACTAGCGGGAGGGCCAGATACGCAGTATTTT. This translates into CASSFLLAGGPDTQYF.

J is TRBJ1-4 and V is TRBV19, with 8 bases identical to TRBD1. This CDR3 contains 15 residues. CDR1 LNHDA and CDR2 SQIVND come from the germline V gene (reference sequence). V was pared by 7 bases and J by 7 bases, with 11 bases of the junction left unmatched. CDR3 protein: CASTYPGQVTEKLFF. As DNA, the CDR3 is TGTGCCAGTACCTATCCGGGACAGGTTACTGAAAAACTGTTTTTT.

CDR3 nucleotides: TGTGCCATCAACGTAGCGGGAGTTGGGGCCAACGTCCTGACTTTC. Residues: CAINVAGVGANVLTF. The rearrangement uses TRBV10-3 and TRBJ2-6, with 9 bases lining up with TRBD2. The germline V gene encodes CDR1 ENHRY and CDR2 SYGVKD. The CDR3 sequence is 15 residues long. The J segment lost 3 bases and the V segment lost 7 bases, leaving 4 bases of the junction unmatched.

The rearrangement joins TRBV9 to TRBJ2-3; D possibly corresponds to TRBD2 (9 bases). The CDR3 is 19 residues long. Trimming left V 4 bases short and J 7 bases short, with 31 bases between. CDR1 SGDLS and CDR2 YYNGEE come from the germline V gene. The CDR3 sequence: CASSRGQAFASGTENTQYF. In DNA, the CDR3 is TGTGCCAGCAGCCGGGGACAGGCCTTCGCTAGCGGGACGGAGAATACGCAGTATTTT.

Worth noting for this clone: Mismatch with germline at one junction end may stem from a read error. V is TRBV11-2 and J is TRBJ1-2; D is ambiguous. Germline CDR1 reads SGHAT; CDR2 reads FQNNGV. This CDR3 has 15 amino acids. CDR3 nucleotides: TGTGCCAGCAGCTTAGCCTCTAGCTTTATTTATGTCTACACCTTC. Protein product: CASSLASSFIYVYTF.

This chain's CDR3 is CASSPRGEGSYEQYF. Here the CDR3 DNA reads TGTGCCAGCAGTCCGCGGGGGGAAGGCTCCTACGAGCAGTACTTC. The chain employs TRBV27 and TRBJ2-7; 8 bases are a match to TRBD2. This CDR3 has 15 residues. The germline gives CDR1 MNHEY, CDR2 SMNVEV (reference sequence). Losses at the gene ends were 5 bases for V and 0 bases for J; bases not matched to a gene: 6.

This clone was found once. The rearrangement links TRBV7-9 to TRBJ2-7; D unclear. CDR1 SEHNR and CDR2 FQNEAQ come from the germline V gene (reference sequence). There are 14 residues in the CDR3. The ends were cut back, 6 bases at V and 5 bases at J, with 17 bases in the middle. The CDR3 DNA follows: TGTGCCAGCAGTCCTGAACCTTTGGGCAACGAGCAGTACTTC. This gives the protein CASSPEPLGNEQYF.

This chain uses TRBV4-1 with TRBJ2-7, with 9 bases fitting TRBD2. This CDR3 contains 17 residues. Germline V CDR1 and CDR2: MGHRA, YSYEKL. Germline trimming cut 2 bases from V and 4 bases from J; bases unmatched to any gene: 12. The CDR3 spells CASSQLEGTSFGYEQYF. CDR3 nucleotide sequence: TGCGCCAGCAGCCAATTGGAAGGGACTAGCTTCGGTTACGAGCAGTACTTC.

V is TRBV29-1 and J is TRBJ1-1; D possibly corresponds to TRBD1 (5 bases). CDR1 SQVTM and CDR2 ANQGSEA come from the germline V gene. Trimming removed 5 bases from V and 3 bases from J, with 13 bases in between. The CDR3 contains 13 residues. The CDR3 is CSVKAWGDTEAFF. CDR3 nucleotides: TGCAGCGTTAAGGCATGGGGCGACACTGAAGCTTTCTTT.

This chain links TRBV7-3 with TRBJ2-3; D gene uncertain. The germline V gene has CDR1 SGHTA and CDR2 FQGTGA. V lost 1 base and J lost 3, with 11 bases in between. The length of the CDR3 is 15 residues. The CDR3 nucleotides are TGTGCCAGCAGCTTAAGTGCGGTGTTAACAGATACGCAGTATTTT. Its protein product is CASSLSAVLTDTQYF.

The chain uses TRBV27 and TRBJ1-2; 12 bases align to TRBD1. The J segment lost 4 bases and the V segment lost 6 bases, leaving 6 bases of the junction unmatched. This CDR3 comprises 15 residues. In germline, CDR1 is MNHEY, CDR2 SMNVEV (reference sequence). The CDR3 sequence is CASSLGQGASYGYTF. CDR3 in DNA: TGTGCCAGCAGCTTGGGACAGGGGGCTTCCTATGGCTACACCTTC.

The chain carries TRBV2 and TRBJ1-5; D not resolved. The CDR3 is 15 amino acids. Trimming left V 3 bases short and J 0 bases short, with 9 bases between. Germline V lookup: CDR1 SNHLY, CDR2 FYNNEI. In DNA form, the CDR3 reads TGTGCCAGCAGTGATGGAGACTATAGCAATCAGCCCCAGCATTTT. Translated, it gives CASSDGDYSNQPQHF.

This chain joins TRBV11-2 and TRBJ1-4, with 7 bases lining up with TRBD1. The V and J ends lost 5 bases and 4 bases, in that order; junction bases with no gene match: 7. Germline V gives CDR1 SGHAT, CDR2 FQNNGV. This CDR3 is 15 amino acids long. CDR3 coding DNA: TGTGCCAGCAGCCCCAACAGGGGTAGTAATGAAAAACTGTTTTTT. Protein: CASSPNRGSNEKLFF.

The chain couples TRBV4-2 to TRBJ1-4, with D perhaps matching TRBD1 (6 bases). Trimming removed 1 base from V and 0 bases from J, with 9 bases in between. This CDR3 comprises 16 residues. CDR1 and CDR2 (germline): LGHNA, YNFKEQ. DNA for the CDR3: TGTGCCAGCAGCCAAGCGACAGGTACAACTAATGAAAAACTGTTTTTT. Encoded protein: CASSQATGTTNEKLFF.

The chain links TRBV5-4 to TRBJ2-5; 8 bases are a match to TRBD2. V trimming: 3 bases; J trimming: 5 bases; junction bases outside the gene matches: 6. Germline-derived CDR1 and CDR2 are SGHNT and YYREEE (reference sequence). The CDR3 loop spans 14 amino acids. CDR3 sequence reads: CASSSGGAWETQYF. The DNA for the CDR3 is TGTGCCAGCAGCTCGGGGGGGGCTTGGGAGACCCAGTACTTC.

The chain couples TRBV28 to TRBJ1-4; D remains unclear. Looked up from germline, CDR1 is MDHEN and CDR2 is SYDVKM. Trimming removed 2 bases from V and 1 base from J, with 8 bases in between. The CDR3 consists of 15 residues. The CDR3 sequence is CASSLSFGTNEKLFF. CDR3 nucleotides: TGTGCCAGCAGTTTAAGTTTCGGAACTAATGAAAAACTGTTTTTT.

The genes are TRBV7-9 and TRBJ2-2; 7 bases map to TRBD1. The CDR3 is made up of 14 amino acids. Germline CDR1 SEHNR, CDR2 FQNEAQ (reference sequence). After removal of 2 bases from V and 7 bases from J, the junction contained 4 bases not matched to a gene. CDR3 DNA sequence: TGTGCCAGCAGCTTACAAGGGGGCAGCGGGGAGCTGTTTTTT. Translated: CASSLQGGSGELFF.

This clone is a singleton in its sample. Here the CDR3 reads CASSLRQLGSVGPQHF. The CDR3 DNA reads TGTGCCAGCAGCCTGAGGCAATTAGGTTCGGTTGGGCCCCAGCATTTT. The rearrangement joins TRBV5-5 to TRBJ1-5, with D unclear. This CDR3 has 16 residues. Per the germline V gene, CDR1 is SGHKS and CDR2 is YYEKEE (reference sequence). V lost 4 bases and J 9 bases, leaving 23 bases between the germline ends.